The clone carrying this T cell receptor beta chain appeared many times. What it recognizes is unknown. V lost 4 bases and J lost 4, with 17 bases in between. The CDR3 loop spans 15 amino acids. From germline, CDR1 is SGHKS and CDR2 YYEKEE (reference sequence). These data belong to a study of T cells after yellow fever vaccination. Study-wide points: Once the booster was given, most primary-vaccination clones reappeared, at around 96% for CD4 and more than 85% for CD8. Weaker overall was a secondary response that nonetheless peaked faster, on day 5 versus 15.

TCRdb re-derived calls from the 5' RACE reads in MiXCR, one entry per CDR3 protein. The top ten clones hold about a third of a sample with approximately 160,000 distinct CDR3 sequences, roughly 8.8% of them seen once. This receptor was taken from a man aged 18 to 35 who received the YFV17D yellow fever vaccine. Sequencing was performed on CD8+ T cells sorted from PBMCs, taken 45 days after the yellow fever booster vaccination. The rearrangement links TRBV5-5 to TRBJ1-2, with a possible D match to TRBD1 (6 bases). CDR3 in amino acids: CASSPLQGRGYGYTF. In DNA, the CDR3 is TGTGCCAGCAGCCCACTACAGGGCCGCGGCTATGGCTACACCTTC.